The 29 T cell receptor beta chains below all came from one sample that was sequenced in a study of PD-1 blockade in classical Hodgkin lymphoma. The protocol was immunoSEQ multiplex PCR, while the TCRdb copy is restricted to in-frame clones and leaves out a portion. The sample has some 10,000 clones; over 80% are singletons. As for time point: cycle 4 day 1 (C4D1), after 6 weeks of nivolumab. Relapse was seen in all patients after autologous stem cell transplantation, and brentuximab vedotin exposure was variable. It was by magnetic negative selection that CD4+ T cells were purified from thawed PBMCs. Sequencing was performed on CD4+ T cells from blood, taken before the fourth cycle of nivolumab. These receptors were collected from a human donor with classical Hodgkin lymphoma.

J is TRBJ2-4 and V is TRBV12-5; D might be TRBD1 (5 bases). Germline V gene lookup returns CDR1 LGHNT and CDR2 FRNRAP. This CDR3 region has 15 residues. V lost 5 bases, J lost 0 bases, and 11 bases lay in between. For the CDR3, the DNA is TGTGCTAGTGGTCTCGACCAGGGAGCCAAAAACATTCAGTACTTC. Its protein product is CASGLDQGAKNIQYF.

This clone was seen more than once but under ten times. The V and J genes are TRBV5-1 and TRBJ2-2, with TRBD2 matching over 10 bases. The CDR3 contains 14 residues. Germline V lookup: CDR1 SGHRS, CDR2 YFSETQ. The trim removed 7 bases at V and 4 bases at J, leaving 4 bases unmatched. In DNA form, the CDR3 reads TGCGCCAGCGGACTAGCGGCCTTCACCGGGGAGCTGTTTTTT. It translates to CASGLAAFTGELFF.

This clone has only a few counts. The chain carries TRBV9 and TRBJ2-3; 7 bases match TRBD2. The J segment lost 0 bases and the V segment lost 4 bases, leaving 8 bases of the junction unmatched. The V gene's germline CDR1 is SGDLS and CDR2 YYNGEE. This CDR3 is 16 amino acids long. CDR3 sequence: CASSTQAGSSTDTQYF. Written as DNA, the CDR3 is TGTGCCAGCAGCACCCAAGCGGGATCTAGCACAGATACGCAGTATTTT.

This chain links TRBV21-1 with TRBJ2-7; the table gives TRBD1 as D, unverified against the DNA. TRBV21-1 counts as a pseudogene. The CDR3 totals 15 residues. The CDR3 reads CASTLDRGVPYEQYF. CDR3 in DNA: TGTGCCAGCACGTTGGACAGGGGAGTACCCTACGAGCAGTACTTC.

The chain is built from TRBV11-3 and TRBJ2-3; TRBD1 matches 9 bases. From germline, CDR1 is SGHNT and CDR2 YENEEA. J gave up 6 bases and V 5 bases, and 3 bases lay outside the gene matches. This CDR3 comprises 13 residues. As DNA, the CDR3 is TGTGCCAGCAGCCTGGGGACAGGGGATACGCAGTATTTT. This gives the protein CASSLGTGDTQYF.

The chain combines TRBV6-1 with TRBJ1-1, with TRBD1 as a possible D gene (5 bases). The CDR3 sequence is 17 residues long. Trimming took 4 bases from V and 0 from J, leaving 18 bases between them. CDR1 is MNHNS and CDR2 is SASEGT in the germline V gene. The CDR3 DNA reads TGTGCCAGCAGTGTCATCAGGACACTGGGGTTGAACACTGAAGCTTTCTTT. Translation: CASSVIRTLGLNTEAFF.

The CDR3 coding sequence is TGCGCCAGCAGCTTGGCCCGGGACAGGGCATACAATGAGCAGTTCTTC. It is translated as CASSLARDRAYNEQFF. This chain joins TRBV5-1 and TRBJ2-1, with 9 bases matching TRBD1. This CDR3 is 16 amino acids long. Germline loops: CDR1 SGHRS, CDR2 YFSETQ. After removal of 0 bases from V and 4 bases from J, the junction contained 5 bases not matched to a gene.

The chain is built from TRBV7-9 and TRBJ2-1, with TRBD2 matching 7 bases. CDR1 and CDR2 (germline): SEHNR, FQNEAQ (reference sequence). V trimming: 7 bases; J trimming: 4 bases; junction bases outside the gene matches: 10. The CDR3 length is 15 residues. In DNA, the CDR3 is TGTGCCAGCATCGACGGGGCTAGCGGATACAATGAGCAGTTCTTC. Its translation: CASIDGASGYNEQFF. Combining the CDR3 with reference TRBV7-9 and TRBJ2-1 gives the whole variable domain DTGVSQNPRHKITKRGQNVTFRCDPISEHNRLYWYRQTLGQGPEFLTYFQNEAQLEKSRLLSDRFSAERPKGSFSTLEIQRTEQGDSAMYLCASIDGASGYNEQFFGPGTRLTVL.

This clone came up a few times. The genes are TRBV9 and TRBJ1-2; D possibly corresponds to TRBD1 (6 bases). V was trimmed by 6 bases and J by 3 bases, leaving 15 bases between them. The CDR3 loop spans 14 amino acids. Germline loops: CDR1 SGDLS, CDR2 YYNGEE. The CDR3 loop reads CASTRSGADYGYTF. The CDR3 DNA follows: TGTGCCAGCACCAGGTCAGGGGCGGACTATGGCTACACCTTC.

J is TRBJ1-2 and V is TRBV27; D is undetermined. The CDR3 consists of 15 residues. Germline V gene lookup returns CDR1 MNHEY and CDR2 SMNVEV (reference sequence). The ends were cut back, 0 bases at V and 1 base at J, with 9 bases in the middle. For the CDR3, the DNA is TGTGCCAGCAGTTTATCCACCAGTAATAACTATGGCTACACCTTC. Protein sequence: CASSLSTSNNYGYTF.

This chain joins TRBV28 and TRBJ1-4; D perhaps matches TRBD1 (5 bases). Trimming took off 7 bases at V and 9 bases at J, with 15 bases between the two ends. The germline V gene encodes CDR1 MDHEN and CDR2 SYDVKM. The CDR3 has 13 amino acids. The CDR3 sequence is CASTLGGDQKLFF. Here the CDR3 DNA reads TGTGCCAGCACCCTGGGGGGGGATCAAAAACTGTTTTTT.

This clone was counted between two and nine times. The gene calls are TRBV7-9 and TRBJ1-1; maybe TRBD1 (5 bases). This CDR3 spans 14 amino acids. Between the trimmed V and J ends, which lost 1 base and 1 base, there was a span of 7 bases. CDR1 is SEHNR and CDR2 is FQNEAQ in the germline V gene (reference sequence). CDR3 residues: CASSLVQENTEAFF. CDR3 nucleotide sequence: TGTGCCAGCAGCTTAGTACAGGAGAACACTGAAGCTTTCTTT.

J is TRBJ2-5 and V is TRBV5-1; TRBD2 aligns across 13 bases. This CDR3 comprises 17 residues. CDR1 is SGHRS, CDR2 YFSETQ, per germline. With V trimmed by 0 bases and J by 5 bases, 7 bases remained unmatched. The CDR3 nucleotides are TGCGCCAGCAGCTTGGGACTAGCGGGAGGAGGTGAGGAGACCCAGTACTTC. Translated, it gives CASSLGLAGGGEETQYF.

The rearrangement joins TRBV6-1 to TRBJ2-7; 8 bases are shared with TRBD2. Germline V gene lookup returns CDR1 MNHNS and CDR2 SASEGT. V lost 3 bases and J lost 0; bases outside the gene matches: 4. CDR3 size: 15 residues. The CDR3 DNA reads as TGTGCCAGCAGTGAGCCGGGACTAGGCTCCTACGAGCAGTACTTC. Residues: CASSEPGLGSYEQYF.

This chain joins TRBV2 and TRBJ2-7; a possible D gene is TRBD2 (5 bases). V was shortened by 11 bases and J by 0 bases, with 14 bases between the two germline ends. The CDR3 sequence is 13 residues long. Germline CDR1 is SNHLY and CDR2 is FYNNEI. The CDR3: CAVPRGSSYEQYF. The CDR3, as DNA: TGTGCCGTCCCCCGGGGAAGCTCCTACGAGCAGTACTTC.

The chain couples TRBV7-9 to TRBJ2-1; D is undetermined. The germline V and J ends were trimmed by 4 bases and 3 bases, with 13 bases remaining between them. CDR3 length: 15 amino acids. From germline, CDR1 is SEHNR and CDR2 FQNEAQ (reference sequence). The CDR3 spells CASSYRNSGYNEQFF. Written as DNA, the CDR3 is TGTGCCAGCAGCTATCGGAACTCAGGCTACAATGAGCAGTTCTTC.

The V gene is TRBV4-2, the J gene TRBJ2-1, with 7 bases that match TRBD2. Germline CDR1 is LGHNA and CDR2 is YNFKEQ. Trimming removed 2 bases from V and 2 bases from J; junction bases left unmatched: 3. The CDR3 is made up of 15 amino acids. CDR3 bases: TGTGCCAGCAGCCAACCTCTAGCGGCCTACAATGAGCAGTTCTTC. Its translation: CASSQPLAAYNEQFF.

The gene calls are TRBV4-3 and TRBJ2-1; D call uncertain. V was trimmed by 1 base and J by 3 bases, leaving 4 bases between them. Germline loops: CDR1 LGHNA, CDR2 YSLEER. The CDR3 covers 13 residues. CDR3 loop: CASSQGNYNEQFF. CDR3 sequence (DNA): TGCGCCAGCAGCCAAGGCAACTACAATGAGCAGTTCTTC.

The genes are TRBV19 and TRBJ1-2; D perhaps matches TRBD1 (6 bases). Germline values: CDR1 LNHDA, CDR2 SQIVND (reference sequence). V lost 6 bases to trimming and J lost 2 bases, with 13 bases between them. The CDR3 covers 14 residues. CDR3 bases: TGTGCCAGTAGGACTGTACAGGGAAACTATGGCTACACCTTC. Encoded protein: CASRTVQGNYGYTF.

J is TRBJ2-1 and V is TRBV29-1, with 15 positions matching TRBD2. CDR1 and CDR2 from the germline V gene are SQVTM and ANQGSEA. Trimming at V came to 7 bases and at J to 10 bases, leaving 8 bases not matched to a gene. CDR3 length: 14 amino acids. In DNA form, the CDR3 reads TGCAGCGCCCAGGGACTAGCGGGAGGAAGCGAGCAGTTCTTC. Its translation: CSAQGLAGGSEQFF.

The rearrangement uses TRBV6-6 and TRBJ2-1; a possible D gene is TRBD1 (5 bases). Deletions cut 4 bases from V and 15 bases from J, with 16 bases between. This CDR3 is built from 12 residues. Germline CDR1 MNHNY, CDR2 SVGAGI (reference sequence). The CDR3 loop is CASSLVGRVPFF. The CDR3 DNA reads as TGTGCCAGCAGTTTGGTGGGCAGGGTGCCGTTCTTC.

In its sample, this clone was seen once. V gene TRBV5-1 combines with J gene TRBJ2-2, with D possibly being TRBD1 (6 bases). Trimming took off 1 base at V and 4 bases at J, with 11 bases between the two ends. The CDR3 is 15 residues long. CDR1 is SGHRS, CDR2 YFSETQ, per germline. CDR3 residues: CASSLQQGLTGELFF. The CDR3 coding sequence is TGCGCCAGCAGCTTGCAGCAGGGGCTCACCGGGGAGCTGTTTTTT.

The rearrangement joins TRBV5-1 to TRBJ1-2, with D possibly matching TRBD1 (5 bases). The V gene's germline CDR1 is SGHRS and CDR2 YFSETQ. Trimming shortened V by 1 base and J by 8 bases, and 12 bases separated the two germline ends. The CDR3 loop spans 13 amino acids. The CDR3 here is CASSLRQGDGYTF. The DNA of the CDR3 is TGCGCCAGCAGCTTGAGGCAGGGTGACGGCTACACCTTC.

This clone has a single count. CDR3 DNA: TGTGCCAGTAGTATAGCGGGCAGGGATCAGCCCCAGCATTTT. It translates to CASSIAGRDQPQHF. This chain connects TRBV19 to TRBJ1-5, with a possible D match to TRBD1 (5 bases). This CDR3 spans 14 amino acids. In germline, CDR1 is LNHDA, CDR2 SQIVND (reference sequence). The ends were cut back, 1 base at V and 5 bases at J, with 9 bases in the middle.

CDR3 nucleotides: TGTGCCAGCACCCCCATGGGGGGGACAGATACGCAGTATTTT. Its protein product is CASTPMGGTDTQYF. The rearrangement links TRBV27 to TRBJ2-3; 7 nucleotides agree with TRBD2. Germline V gene lookup returns CDR1 MNHEY and CDR2 SMNVEV (reference sequence). The CDR3 is made up of 14 amino acids. Trimming removed 7 bases from V and 3 bases from J; junction bases left unmatched: 7.

This rearrangement joins TRBV29-1 to TRBJ2-3; 11 nucleotides line up with TRBD2. This CDR3 contains 15 residues. Germline V gene sequence: CDR1 SQVTM, CDR2 ANQGSEA. Unmatched junction bases numbered 6, after V lost 3 bases and J lost 4 bases. The chain's CDR3 is CSVDSTSGRSDTQYF. CDR3 DNA sequence: TGCAGCGTTGATAGCACTAGCGGGAGATCAGATACGCAGTATTTT.

V is TRBV5-6 and J is TRBJ1-2; unclear D gene. CDR1 is SGHDT and CDR2 is YYEEEE in the germline V gene. Between the trimmed V and J ends, which lost 2 bases and 2 bases, there was a span of 7 bases. This CDR3 spans 13 amino acids. CDR3 nucleotide sequence: TGTGCCAGCAGCTTAAACGGGAACTATGGCTACACCTTC. Translating it yields CASSLNGNYGYTF. The whole variable domain, remainder taken from reference TRBV5-6 and TRBJ1-2, is DAGVTQSPTHLIKTRGQQVTLRCSPKSGHDTVSWYQQALGQGPQFIFQYYEEEERQRGNFPDRFSGHQFPNYSSELNVNALLLGDSALYLCASSLNGNYGYTFGSGTRLTVV.

The rearrangement links TRBV25-1 to TRBJ1-1; D perhaps matches TRBD1 (5 bases). The V gene lost 3 bases and the J gene lost 5 bases, with 10 bases spanning the gap. The germline gives CDR1 MGHDK, CDR2 SYGVNS. CDR3 length: 13 amino acids. Here the CDR3 reads CASSDQGRTEAFF. The CDR3 DNA is TGTGCCAGCAGTGATCAGGGTAGGACTGAAGCTTTCTTT.

The genes are TRBV7-3 and TRBJ2-7, with D perhaps assigned TRBD1 or TRBD2 (6 bases each). The V and J ends lost 0 bases and 4 bases respectively, with 13 bases between them. The germline gives CDR1 SGHTA, CDR2 FQGTGA. This CDR3 is built from 15 residues. The CDR3 region is CASSLTPGALYEQYF. The CDR3 nucleotides read TGTGCCAGCAGCTTAACTCCGGGGGCTCTTTACGAGCAGTACTTC.